A single TCR beta chain is shown here with its context. The antigen is not known. The time point here: patch test 1, 2 weeks after DPC sensitization. Treatment in this sample: therapeutic diphenylcyclopropenone sensitization with weekly scalp DPC. Donation of samples came from alopecia patients who were 18 to 70 years old and suitable for DPC. MiXCR, applied by TCRdb to the RACE reads, yields one record per CDR3 protein. This sample has some 380,000 distinct CDR3 sequences, with about 4.8% found just once. CDR1 and CDR2 (germline): SQVTM, ANQGSEA. Trimming pared 2 bases from V and 0 bases from J, leaving 11 bases between. The CDR3 sequence is 15 residues long. The sample originates from a study of human T cells and chemical hapten exposure. Study in general: A mostly female patient group had alopecia areata, totalis or universalis. The study, taken as a whole, reports: Healthy individuals' immune responses may differ from those of donors, who had alopecia. Significantly more large CDR3 similarity clusters arose among expanded TCRs than among controls.

Sample: whole blood, taken in connection with sensitization to the hapten diphenylcyclopropenone (DPC). The genes are TRBV29-1 and TRBJ1-3; possible D gene TRBD1, 5 bases. The clonotype comes from a woman between 50 and 59 years old with alopecia areata. Some clones in this sample may be carry-over from other donors' samples. DNA of the CDR3: TGCAGCGTTGAACAGGGACGGGCCTCTGGAAACACCATATATTTT. The encoded protein is CSVEQGRASGNTIYF.